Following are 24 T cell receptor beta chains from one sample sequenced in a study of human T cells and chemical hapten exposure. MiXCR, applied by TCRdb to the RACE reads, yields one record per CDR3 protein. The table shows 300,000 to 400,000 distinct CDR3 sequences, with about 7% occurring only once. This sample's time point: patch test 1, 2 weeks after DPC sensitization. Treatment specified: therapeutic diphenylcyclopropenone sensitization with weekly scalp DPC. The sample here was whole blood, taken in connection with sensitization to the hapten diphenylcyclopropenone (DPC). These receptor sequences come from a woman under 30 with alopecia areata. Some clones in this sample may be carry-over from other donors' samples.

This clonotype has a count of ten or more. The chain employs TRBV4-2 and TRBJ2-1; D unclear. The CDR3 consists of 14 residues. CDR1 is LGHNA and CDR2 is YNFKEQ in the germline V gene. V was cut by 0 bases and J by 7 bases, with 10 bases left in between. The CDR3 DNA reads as TGTGCCAGCAGCCAAGAAACGGGTTGGAATGAGCAGTTCTTC. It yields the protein CASSQETGWNEQFF.

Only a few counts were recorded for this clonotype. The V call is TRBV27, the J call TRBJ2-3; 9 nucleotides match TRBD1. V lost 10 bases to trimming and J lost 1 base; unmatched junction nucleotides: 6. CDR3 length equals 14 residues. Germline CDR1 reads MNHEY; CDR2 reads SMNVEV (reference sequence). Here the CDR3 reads CATRRDRGTDTQYF. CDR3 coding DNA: TGTGCCACCAGACGGGACAGGGGCACAGATACGCAGTATTTT.

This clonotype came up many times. CDR3 DNA: TGTGCCAGCAGCTTCGACAGAGGCAGAGGGGCCCCTAATGAAAAACTGTTTTTT. Translating gives CASSFDRGRGAPNEKLFF. The chain links TRBV7-4 to TRBJ1-4, with D perhaps TRBD1 (5 bases). V dropped 3 bases and J dropped 3 bases, with 20 bases sitting between them. CDR1 and CDR2 (germline): SGHVT, SQSDAQ. The CDR3 covers 18 residues. Looking up the rest from reference TRBV7-4 and TRBJ1-4 gives the full variable domain: GAGVSQSPRYKVAKRGRDVALRCDSISGHVTLYWYRQTLGQGSEVLTYSQSDAQRDKSGRPSGRFSAERPERSVSTLKIQRTEQGDSAVYLCASSFDRGRGAPNEKLFFGSGTQLSVL.

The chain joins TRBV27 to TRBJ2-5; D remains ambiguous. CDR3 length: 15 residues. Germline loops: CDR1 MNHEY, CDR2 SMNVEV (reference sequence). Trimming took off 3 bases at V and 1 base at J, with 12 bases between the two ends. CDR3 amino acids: CASSLGSTSQETQYF. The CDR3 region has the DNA TGTGCCAGCAGTTTGGGAAGTACTTCCCAAGAGACCCAGTACTTC.

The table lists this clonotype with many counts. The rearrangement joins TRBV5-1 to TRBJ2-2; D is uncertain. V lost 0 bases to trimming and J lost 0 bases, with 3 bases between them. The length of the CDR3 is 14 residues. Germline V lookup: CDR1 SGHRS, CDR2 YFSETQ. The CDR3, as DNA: TGCGCCAGCAGCTTGGGCTCGAACACCGGGGAGCTGTTTTTT. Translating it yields CASSLGSNTGELFF. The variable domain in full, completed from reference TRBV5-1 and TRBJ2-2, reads KAGVTQTPRYLIKTRGQQVTLSCSPISGHRSVSWYQQTPGQGLQFLFEYFSETQRNKGNFPGRFSGRQFSNSRSEMNVSTLELGDSALYLCASSLGSNTGELFFGEGSRLTVL.

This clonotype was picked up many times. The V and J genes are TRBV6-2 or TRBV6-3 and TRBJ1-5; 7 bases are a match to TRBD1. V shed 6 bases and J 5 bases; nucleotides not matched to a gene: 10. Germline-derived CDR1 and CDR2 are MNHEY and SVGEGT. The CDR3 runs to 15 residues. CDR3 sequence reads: CASRGLTGLHQPQHF. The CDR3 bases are TGTGCCAGCAGGGGCCTGACAGGGTTGCATCAGCCCCAGCATTTT.

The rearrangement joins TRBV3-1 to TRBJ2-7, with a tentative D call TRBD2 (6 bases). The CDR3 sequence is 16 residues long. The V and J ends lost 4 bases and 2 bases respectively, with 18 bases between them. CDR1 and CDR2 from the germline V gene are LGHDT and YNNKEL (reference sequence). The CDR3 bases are TGTGCCAGCAGCCCGGACGGGGGAACGAGGGCCTACGAGCAGTACTTC. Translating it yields CASSPDGGTRAYEQYF.

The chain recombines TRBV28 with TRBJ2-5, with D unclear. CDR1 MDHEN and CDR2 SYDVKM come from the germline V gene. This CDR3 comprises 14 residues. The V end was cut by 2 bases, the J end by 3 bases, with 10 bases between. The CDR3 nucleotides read TGTGCCAGCAGTTTACGGCAGAGTGAAGAGACCCAGTACTTC. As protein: CASSLRQSEETQYF.

CDR3 in DNA: TGTGCCAGCAGCTTAGCAGAGGCAGAGACCCAGTACTTC. Amino acids: CASSLAEAETQYF. V is TRBV7-9 and J is TRBJ2-5; D call uncertain. CDR1 is SEHNR, CDR2 FQNEAQ, per germline (reference sequence). The V gene lost 0 bases and the J gene lost 4 bases, with 6 bases spanning the gap. This CDR3 has 13 amino acids.

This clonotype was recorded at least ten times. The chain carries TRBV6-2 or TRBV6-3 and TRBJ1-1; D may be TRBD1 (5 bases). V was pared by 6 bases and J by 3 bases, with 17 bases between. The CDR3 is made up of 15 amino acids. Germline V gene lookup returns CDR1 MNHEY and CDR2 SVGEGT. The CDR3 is CASSLPIGTYTEAFF. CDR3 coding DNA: TGTGCCAGCAGCCTACCAATAGGGACTTACACTGAAGCTTTCTTT.

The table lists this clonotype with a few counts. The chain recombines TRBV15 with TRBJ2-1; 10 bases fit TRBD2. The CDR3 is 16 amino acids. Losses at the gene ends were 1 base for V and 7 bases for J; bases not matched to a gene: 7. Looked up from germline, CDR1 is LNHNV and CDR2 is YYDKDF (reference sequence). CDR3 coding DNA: TGTGCCACCAGCAGAGGTGGCAGCGGGGGGGCAAATGAGCAGTTCTTC. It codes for CATSRGGSGGANEQFF.

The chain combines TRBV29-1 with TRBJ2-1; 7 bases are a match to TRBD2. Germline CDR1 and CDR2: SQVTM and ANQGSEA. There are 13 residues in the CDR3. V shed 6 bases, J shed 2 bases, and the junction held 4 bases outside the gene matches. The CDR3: CSVRSGAYNEQFF. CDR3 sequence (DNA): TGCAGCGTCCGGAGCGGGGCCTACAATGAGCAGTTCTTC.

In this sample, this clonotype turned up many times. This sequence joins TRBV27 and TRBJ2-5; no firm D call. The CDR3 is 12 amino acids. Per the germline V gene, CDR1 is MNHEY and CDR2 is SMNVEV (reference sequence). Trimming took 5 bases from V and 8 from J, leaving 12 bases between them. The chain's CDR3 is CASSPLPGTQYF. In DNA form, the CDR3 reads TGTGCCAGCAGTCCTCTTCCCGGAACCCAGTACTTC.

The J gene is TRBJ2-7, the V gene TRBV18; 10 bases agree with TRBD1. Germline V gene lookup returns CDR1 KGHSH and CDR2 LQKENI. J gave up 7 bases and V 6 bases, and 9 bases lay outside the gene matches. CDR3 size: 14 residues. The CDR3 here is CASSRDRGEGEQYF. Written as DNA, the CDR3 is TGTGCCAGCTCGCGGGACAGGGGAGAGGGAGAGCAGTACTTC.

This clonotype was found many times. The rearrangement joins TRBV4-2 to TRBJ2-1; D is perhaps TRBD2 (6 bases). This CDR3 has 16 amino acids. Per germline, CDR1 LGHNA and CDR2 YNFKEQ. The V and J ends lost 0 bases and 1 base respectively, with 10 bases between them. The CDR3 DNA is TGTGCCAGCAGCCAAGAGCAGGGAGGTTCCTACAATGAGCAGTTCTTC. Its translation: CASSQEQGGSYNEQFF.

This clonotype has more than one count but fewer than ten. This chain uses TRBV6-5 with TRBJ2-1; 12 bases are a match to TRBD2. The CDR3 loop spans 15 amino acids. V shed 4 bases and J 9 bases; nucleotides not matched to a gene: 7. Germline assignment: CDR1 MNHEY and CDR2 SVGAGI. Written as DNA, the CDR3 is TGTGCCAGCAGTTGGGCTAGCGGGGGGGCGGGTGAGCAGTTCTTC. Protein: CASSWASGGAGEQFF.

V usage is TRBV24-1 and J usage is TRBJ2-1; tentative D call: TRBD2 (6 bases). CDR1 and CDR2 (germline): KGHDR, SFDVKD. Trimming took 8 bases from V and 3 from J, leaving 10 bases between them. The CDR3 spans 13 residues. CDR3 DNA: TGTGCCACCACCGGGGAGGTCTACAATGAGCAGTTCTTC. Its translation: CATTGEVYNEQFF.

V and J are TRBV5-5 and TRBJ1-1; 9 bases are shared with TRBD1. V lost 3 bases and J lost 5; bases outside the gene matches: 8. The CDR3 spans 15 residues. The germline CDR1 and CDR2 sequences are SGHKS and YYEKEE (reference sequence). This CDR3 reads CASSSGTGWGTEAFF. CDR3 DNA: TGTGCCAGCAGCTCCGGGACAGGGTGGGGAACTGAAGCTTTCTTT.

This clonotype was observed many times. The DNA for the CDR3 is TGTGCCAGCAGCAGACAGGCCAATGAGCAGTTCTTC. It translates to CASSRQANEQFF. V and J are TRBV6-2 or TRBV6-3 and TRBJ2-1; maybe TRBD1 (6 bases). Trimming removed 6 bases at V and 6 bases at J, with 9 bases between. The CDR3 totals 12 residues. CDR1 and CDR2 (germline): MNHEY, SVGEGT.

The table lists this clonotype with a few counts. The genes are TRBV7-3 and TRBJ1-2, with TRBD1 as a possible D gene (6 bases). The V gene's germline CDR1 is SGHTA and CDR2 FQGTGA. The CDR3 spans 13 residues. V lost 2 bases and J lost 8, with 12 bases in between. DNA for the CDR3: TGTGCCAGCAGCTTATCAGGGGCGAAAGGCTACACCTTC. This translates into CASSLSGAKGYTF.

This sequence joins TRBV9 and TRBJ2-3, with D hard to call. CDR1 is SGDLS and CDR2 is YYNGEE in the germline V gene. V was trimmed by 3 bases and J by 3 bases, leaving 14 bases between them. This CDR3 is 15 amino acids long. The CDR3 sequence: CASSALSLTTDTQYF. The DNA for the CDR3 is TGTGCCAGCAGCGCCTTGTCCCTAACGACAGATACGCAGTATTTT.

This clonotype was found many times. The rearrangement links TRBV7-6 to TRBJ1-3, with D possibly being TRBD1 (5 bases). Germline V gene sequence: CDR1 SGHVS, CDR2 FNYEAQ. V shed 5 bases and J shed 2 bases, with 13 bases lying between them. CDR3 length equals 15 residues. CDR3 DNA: TGTGCCAGCAGCCCGGGACCTGGAACTGGAAACACCATATATTTT. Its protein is CASSPGPGTGNTIYF.

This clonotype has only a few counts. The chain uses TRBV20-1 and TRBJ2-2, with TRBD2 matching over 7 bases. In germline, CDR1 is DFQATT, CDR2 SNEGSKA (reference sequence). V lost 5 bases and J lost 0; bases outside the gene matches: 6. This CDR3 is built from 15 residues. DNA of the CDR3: TGCAGTGCTGGAACCGGGACTACGAACACCGGGGAGCTGTTTTTT. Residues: CSAGTGTTNTGELFF.

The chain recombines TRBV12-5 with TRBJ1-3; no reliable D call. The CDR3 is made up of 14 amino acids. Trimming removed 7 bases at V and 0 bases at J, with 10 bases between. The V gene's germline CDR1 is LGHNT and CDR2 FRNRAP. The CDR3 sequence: CASAPGYSGNTIYF. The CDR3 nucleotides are TGTGCTAGTGCTCCGGGCTACTCTGGAAACACCATATATTTT.